The 17 T cell receptor beta chains given below trace back to one sample, sequenced in a study of CD8+ T cells in alopecia areata (dated by TCRdb to 2016 to 2019). The library was prepared using the immunoSEQ multiplex PCR assay. RNA was extracted from all samples and reverse transcribed into cDNA as template for TCR sequencing. Sourced from immuneACCESS, this table was stored by TCRdb with only in-frame sequences that have V and J called. A share of the clones is absent; for the studies checked, an unresolved V gene accounts for under half, and the remainder has no known explanation. The sample contains about 160,000 clones, 45% to 60% of them found a single time. The ten biggest clones cover over 5.5% of the sample. Sequencing was performed on CD4+ T cells sorted from blood. These receptors were taken from a human donor with alopecia areata.

This clone was found once. The V and J genes are TRBV29-1 and TRBJ2-5, with D perhaps TRBD2 (5 bases). The end of the DNA is better explained by TRBJ2-7, so the J call may be wrong. The CDR3 length is 13 residues. Germline CDR1 and CDR2: SQVTM and ANQGSEA. For the CDR3, the DNA is TGCAGCGTTGCCGAGATCCGCAGCGGCGAGCAGTACTTC. As protein: CSVAEIRSGEQYF.

The chain combines TRBV4-2 with TRBJ2-1, with 8 bases matching TRBD2. Germline CDR1 is LGHNA and CDR2 is YNFKEQ. V shed 1 base, J shed 5 bases, and the junction held 7 bases outside the gene matches. This CDR3 region has 16 residues. CDR3 nucleotide sequence: TGTGCCAGCAGCCAAGGGGTCTGGGGACTAGACAATGAGCAGTTCTTC. This gives the protein CASSQGVWGLDNEQFF.

CDR3 amino acids: CASSYTGVEYF. The CDR3 bases are TGTGCCAGCAGTTACACGGGAGTCGAGTACTTC. The rearrangement uses TRBV6-5 and TRBJ2-7; a weak D match, TRBD2 (6 bases). Trimming took 2 bases from V and 11 from J, leaving 10 bases between them. Germline V gene lookup returns CDR1 MNHEY and CDR2 SVGAGI. This CDR3 is 11 amino acids long.

V usage is TRBV2 and J usage is TRBJ2-1, with D possibly being TRBD2 (6 bases). V lost 6 bases to trimming and J lost 4 bases, with 28 bases between them. CDR3 length: 19 residues. Germline values: CDR1 SNHLY, CDR2 FYNNEI. The CDR3 DNA reads as TGTGCCAGCAGGGTGGACGGAGTAAGTGGGACTTCCGCATACAATGAGCAGTTCTTC. Its protein is CASRVDGVSGTSAYNEQFF. Variable domain in full (rest from reference TRBV2 and TRBJ2-1): EPEVTQTPSHQVTQMGQEVILRCVPISNHLYFYWYRQILGQKVEFLVSFYNNEISEKSEIFDDQFSVERPDGSNFTLKIRSTKLEDSAMYFCASRVDGVSGTSAYNEQFFGPGTRLTVL.

There are a few counts of this clone. The chain has TRBV28 and TRBJ1-2; D call uncertain. The CDR3 length is 13 residues. V lost 2 bases and J 2 bases, leaving 6 bases between the germline ends. Germline CDR1 reads MDHEN; CDR2 reads SYDVKM. CDR3 DNA: TGTGCCAGCAGTTTAAGCCAGAACTATGGCTACACCTTC. Translated: CASSLSQNYGYTF.

The DNA of the CDR3 is TGTGCCAGCAGCCCGCGCTTAGCGCCAAAAGAGACCCAGTACTTC. Its translation: CASSPRLAPKETQYF. The chain combines TRBV7-2 with TRBJ2-5; D perhaps matches TRBD2 (5 bases). Looked up from germline, CDR1 is SGHTA and CDR2 is FQGNSA. CDR3 size: 15 residues. The V end lost 5 bases, the J end lost 3 bases, and 16 bases lay between the germline ends.

This chain joins TRBV7-8 and TRBJ1-1; D possibly corresponds to TRBD1 (5 bases). This CDR3 has 11 amino acids. Germline CDR1 SGHVS, CDR2 FQNEAQ. Trimming cost V 5 bases and J 8 bases, with 9 bases left between them. The CDR3 loop reads CASSRQSEAFF. The CDR3 DNA sequence: TGTGCCAGCAGCCGACAGTCCGAAGCTTTCTTT.

The chain has TRBV29-1 and TRBJ2-4, with 13 bases matching TRBD2. The CDR3 spans 15 residues. With V trimmed by 4 bases and J by 6 bases, 6 bases remained unmatched. The germline V gene has CDR1 SQVTM and CDR2 ANQGSEA. The CDR3 loop is CSVGLAGGRRNIQYF. CDR3 bases: TGCAGCGTTGGACTAGCGGGAGGTCGAAGAAACATTCAGTACTTC.

V is TRBV2 and J is TRBJ2-1; D perhaps matches TRBD2 (6 bases). Germline CDR1 reads SNHLY; CDR2 reads FYNNEI. The CDR3 loop spans 18 amino acids. V lost 3 bases and J lost 4, with 22 bases in between. The CDR3, as DNA: TGTGCCAGCAGTGACCCCTGGAGGGCGGGCCGGGCTTACAATGAGCAGTTCTTC. This encodes CASSDPWRAGRAYNEQFF.

J is TRBJ1-2 and V is TRBV29-1; TRBD1 aligns across 7 bases. There are 13 residues in the CDR3. Germline loops: CDR1 SQVTM, CDR2 ANQGSEA. V lost 3 bases, J lost 4 bases, and 5 bases stayed unmatched. CDR3 in amino acids: CSVDKGASYGYTF. The CDR3 nucleotides read TGCAGCGTTGATAAGGGGGCGAGCTATGGCTACACCTTC. Complete variable domain (other parts from reference TRBV29-1 and TRBJ1-2): SAVISQKPSRDICQRGTSLTIQCQVDSQVTMMFWYRQQPGQSLTLIATANQGSEATYESGFVIDKFPISRPNLTFSTLTVSNMSPEDSSIYLCSVDKGASYGYTFGSGTRLTVV.

This chain joins TRBV4-1 and TRBJ2-1; 10 bases are a match to TRBD2. Germline V lookup: CDR1 MGHRA, CDR2 YSYEKL. The CDR3 length is 17 residues. The ends lost 2 bases at V and 2 bases at J; junction bases unmatched: 6. For the CDR3, the DNA is TGCGCCAGCAGCCAAAACCTAGCGGGAGCAGCCTACAATGAGCAGTTCTTC. It encodes CASSQNLAGAAYNEQFF.

This rearrangement joins TRBV28 to TRBJ2-1; D remains unclear. The germline V gene encodes CDR1 MDHEN and CDR2 SYDVKM. There are 13 residues in the CDR3. Trimming removed 3 bases from V and 10 bases from J, with 13 bases in between. CDR3 nucleotide sequence: TGTGCCAGCAGTTTGGTTTGGCCAAACGAGCAGTTCTTC. This sequence encodes CASSLVWPNEQFF.

The rearrangement uses TRBV29-1 and TRBJ1-1; 8 bases agree with TRBD1. Germline CDR1 and CDR2: SQVTM and ANQGSEA. The CDR3 contains 13 residues. Trimming took 6 bases from V and 7 from J; bases not matched to a gene: 10. The CDR3 spells CSVLRQGIGEAFF. The DNA of the CDR3 is TGCAGCGTCCTTCGACAGGGGATCGGTGAAGCTTTCTTT.

The chain uses TRBV29-1 and TRBJ1-1; 7 bases fit TRBD1. From germline, CDR1 is SQVTM and CDR2 ANQGSEA. The CDR3 sequence is 17 residues long. Unmatched junction bases numbered 16, after V lost 6 bases and J lost 0 bases. The CDR3 loop is CSVLYPGRGLMNTEAFF. The CDR3 coding sequence is TGCAGCGTCCTTTACCCCGGCAGGGGGTTGATGAACACTGAAGCTTTCTTT.

This clone was recorded at least ten times. This chain uses TRBV18 with TRBJ1-2, with D uncertain. The ends were cut back, 5 bases at V and 0 bases at J, with 10 bases in the middle. Germline V gene sequence: CDR1 KGHSH, CDR2 LQKENI. This CDR3 is built from 14 residues. The CDR3 loop is CASSFTATNYGYTF. The DNA of the CDR3 is TGTGCCAGCTCATTCACGGCGACTAACTATGGCTACACCTTC. The full variable domain, its missing parts supplied by reference TRBV18 and TRBJ1-2, is NAGVMQNPRHLVRRRGQEARLRCSPMKGHSHVYWYRQLPEEGLKFMVYLQKENIIDESGMPKERFSAEFPKEGPSILRIQQVVRGDSAAYFCASSFTATNYGYTFGSGTRLTVV.

V and J are TRBV2 and TRBJ2-7; maybe TRBD2 (7 bases). V was shortened by 8 bases and J by 5 bases, with 19 bases between the two germline ends. Germline V gene lookup returns CDR1 SNHLY and CDR2 FYNNEI. CDR3 size: 14 residues. The CDR3 sequence is CASQWEGGAHEQYF. The CDR3 DNA reads TGTGCCAGCCAGTGGGAGGGGGGTGCCCACGAGCAGTACTTC.

The chain links TRBV6-5 to TRBJ2-3; D is possibly TRBD1 or TRBD2 (5 bases each). Germline V gene data show CDR1 as MNHEY and CDR2 as SVGAGI. The length of the CDR3 is 12 residues. The ends were cut back, 8 bases at V and 11 bases at J, with 17 bases in the middle. CDR3 sequence reads: CASQEGPSRQYF. CDR3 coding DNA: TGTGCCAGCCAAGAGGGGCCTAGTCGGCAGTATTTT.